These 30 T cell receptor beta chains were all obtained from the same sample, sequenced in a study of blood T cell repertoires in COVID-19. Profiled with immunoSEQ multiplex PCR; TCRdb holds only in-frame clones, not every one. The sample includes about 140,000 clones, 75% to 90% of them seen just once. The sample comprised peripheral blood. These receptor sequences come from a woman aged 45 to 65 with acute or convalescent COVID-19.

The genes are TRBV5-6 and TRBJ2-1; 8 bases are a match to TRBD2. CDR3 length: 15 amino acids. Germline CDR1 is SGHDT and CDR2 is YYEEEE. The junction had 6 bases not matched to a gene; V was cut back by 3 bases and J by 4 bases. CDR3 loop: CASSSPGGPYNEQFF. CDR3 in DNA: TGTGCCAGCAGCTCACCGGGAGGGCCTTACAATGAGCAGTTCTTC.

The J gene is TRBJ1-1, the V gene TRBV6-5; no firm D call. The V end lost 2 bases, the J end lost 0 bases, and 7 bases lay between the germline ends. This CDR3 region has 14 residues. CDR1 and CDR2 (germline): MNHEY, SVGAGI. CDR3 sequence: CASSYVSMNTEAFF. The DNA for the CDR3 is TGTGCCAGCAGTTACGTGTCAATGAACACTGAAGCTTTCTTT.

The chain recombines TRBV5-6 with TRBJ2-7; 13 nucleotides line up with TRBD2. CDR1 SGHDT and CDR2 YYEEEE come from the germline V gene. Trimming removed 3 bases from V and 1 base from J; junction bases left unmatched: 4. The CDR3 loop spans 16 amino acids. CDR3 sequence reads: CASSSSGLAGSYEQYF. CDR3 in DNA: TGTGCCAGCAGCTCCTCGGGACTAGCGGGGTCCTACGAGCAGTACTTC.

The chain has TRBV3-1 (or the pseudogene TRBV3-2) and TRBJ2-5; 7 positions match TRBD1. J lost 2 bases, V lost 5 bases, and 2 bases had no gene match. The CDR3 spans 13 residues. CDR1 and CDR2 (germline): LGHDT, YNNKEL (reference sequence). The CDR3 spells CASSDRVQETQYF. CDR3 in DNA: TGTGCCAGCAGCGACAGGGTTCAAGAGACCCAGTACTTC.

Comments on this clone: Other DNA sequences in the sample encode the same CDR3. This chain uses TRBV29-1 with TRBJ2-5, with TRBD1 matching over 9 bases. This CDR3 is built from 12 residues. J gave up 5 bases and V 6 bases, and 4 bases lay outside the gene matches. Germline lookup yields CDR1 SQVTM and CDR2 ANQGSEA. This CDR3 reads CSVGQGWETQYF. The CDR3 coding sequence is TGCAGCGTCGGACAGGGGTGGGAGACCCAGTACTTC.

The DNA for the CDR3 is TGTGCCACCAGTGATTCGGTCCTAGCGGGGGCCTACAATGAGCAGTTCTTC. It yields the protein CATSDSVLAGAYNEQFF. V is TRBV24-1 and J is TRBJ2-1; 10 bases are a match to TRBD2. The CDR3 totals 17 residues. Losses at the gene ends were 2 bases for V and 2 bases for J; bases not matched to a gene: 5. Germline V gene lookup returns CDR1 KGHDR and CDR2 SFDVKD.

CDR3 DNA: TGTGCCAGCAGTGCAGAAGGGGGCGTGAACACTGAAGCTTTCTTT. Its protein product is CASSAEGGVNTEAFF. V and J are TRBV2 and TRBJ1-1; 7 bases map to TRBD1. This CDR3 region has 15 residues. The junction had 5 bases not matched to a gene; V was cut back by 4 bases and J by 0 bases. Germline CDR1 and CDR2: SNHLY and FYNNEI.

The rearrangement joins TRBV12-3 or TRBV12-4 to TRBJ1-6, with D perhaps TRBD1 (6 bases). The V end lost 6 bases, the J end lost 8 bases, and 11 bases lay between the germline ends. The CDR3 consists of 13 residues. The CDR3 DNA reads TGTGCCAGCAGGGAGCCAGGGGATTCACCCCTCCACTTT. Translation gives CASREPGDSPLHF.

This chain uses TRBV5-4 with TRBJ2-5; perhaps TRBD2 as D (6 bases). The CDR3 is made up of 13 amino acids. CDR1 and CDR2 from the germline V gene are SGHNT and YYREEE (reference sequence). V lost 7 bases and J 5 bases, leaving 15 bases between the germline ends. The DNA for the CDR3 is TGTGCCAGCCGCAGGAGGGGCGGGGAGACCCAGTACTTC. Translating it yields CASRRRGGETQYF.

V and J are TRBV29-1 and TRBJ1-2, with a weak D call TRBD1 (6 bases). The CDR3 loop spans 14 amino acids. Germline lookup yields CDR1 SQVTM and CDR2 ANQGSEA. V was pared by 6 bases and J by 4 bases, with 18 bases between. DNA for the CDR3: TGCAGCGTGGAGGTGGCAGGGGTTCCCTATGGCTACACCTTC. Protein sequence: CSVEVAGVPYGYTF.

This chain uses TRBV5-1 with TRBJ1-3; the match to TRBD1 covers 10 bases. The germline gives CDR1 SGHRS, CDR2 YFSETQ. V shed 0 bases, J shed 5 bases, and the junction held 2 bases outside the gene matches. CDR3 size: 15 residues. CDR3: CASSLGDRGRNTIYF. CDR3 nucleotide sequence: TGCGCCAGCAGCTTGGGGGACAGGGGAAGAAACACCATATATTTT.

The chain employs TRBV7-3 and TRBJ2-2; 8 bases are shared with TRBD2. Germline-derived CDR1 and CDR2 are SGHTA and FQGTGA. V was pared by 5 bases and J by 0 bases, with 2 bases of the junction left unmatched. The CDR3 loop spans 15 amino acids. DNA for the CDR3: TGTGCCAGCAGCCCGGGACTAGCGAACACCGGGGAGCTGTTTTTT. Protein product: CASSPGLANTGELFF.

The chain carries TRBV29-1 and TRBJ2-7; D gene unclear. This CDR3 is built from 12 residues. CDR1 SQVTM and CDR2 ANQGSEA come from the germline V gene. Trimming shortened V by 5 bases and J by 2 bases, and 10 bases separated the two germline ends. CDR3: CSVFDTPYEQYF. For the CDR3, the DNA is TGCAGCGTTTTTGACACACCCTACGAGCAGTACTTC.

V is TRBV7-9 and J is TRBJ2-7, with D perhaps matching TRBD1 (5 bases). V lost 2 bases, J lost 2 bases, and 10 bases lay in between. The V gene's germline CDR1 is SEHNR and CDR2 FQNEAQ (reference sequence). The CDR3 contains 14 residues. The CDR3: CASSLMTATYEQYF. The CDR3 coding sequence is TGTGCCAGCAGCTTAATGACAGCAACCTACGAGCAGTACTTC.

The chain is built from TRBV7-9 and TRBJ2-1; 11 bases line up with TRBD2. Germline V CDR1 and CDR2: SEHNR, FQNEAQ (reference sequence). The CDR3 is 17 residues long. J lost 4 bases, V lost 5 bases, and 10 bases had no gene match. As DNA, the CDR3 is TGTGCCAGCAGCCTGAGTATAGCGGGAGGGGGTTACAATGAGCAGTTCTTC. Translated: CASSLSIAGGGYNEQFF.

The chain recombines TRBV6-4 with TRBJ2-6, with a tentative D call TRBD1 (6 bases). V lost 2 bases, J lost 1 base, and 6 bases lay in between. CDR1 is MRHNA, CDR2 SNTAGT, per germline. The CDR3 is 15 residues long. As DNA, the CDR3 is TGTGCCAGCAGTGACAGGGGGTCTGGGGCCAACGTCCTGACTTTC. Encoded protein: CASSDRGSGANVLTF.

V is TRBV19 and J is TRBJ2-2; TRBD2 matches 9 bases. Trimming took 5 bases from V and 5 from J; bases not matched to a gene: 12. This CDR3 comprises 17 residues. Germline V gene lookup returns CDR1 LNHDA and CDR2 SQIVND (reference sequence). CDR3 sequence reads: CASSRGGAGGGTGELFF. Written as DNA, the CDR3 is TGTGCCAGTAGTCGTGGGGGAGCGGGAGGAGGGACCGGGGAGCTGTTTTTT.

The chain uses TRBV2 and TRBJ1-5, with no clear D. Germline lookup yields CDR1 SNHLY and CDR2 FYNNEI. This CDR3 contains 15 residues. V lost 2 bases and J lost 0, with 8 bases in between. CDR3: CASSETRSSNQPQHF. CDR3 DNA: TGTGCCAGCAGTGAAACCAGAAGTAGCAATCAGCCCCAGCATTTT.

This sequence joins TRBV6-5 and TRBJ2-7; no firm D call. In germline, CDR1 is MNHEY, CDR2 SVGAGI. The V end lost 5 bases, the J end lost 2 bases, and 10 bases lay between the germline ends. This CDR3 spans 13 amino acids. CDR3 sequence (DNA): TGTGCCAGCAGTCTTCGACTGGCCTACGAGCAGTACTTC. This codes for CASSLRLAYEQYF.

V and J are TRBV9 and TRBJ2-1; a weak D match, TRBD1 (5 bases). Germline values: CDR1 SGDLS, CDR2 YYNGEE. The CDR3 is 14 residues long. Trimming took off 0 bases at V and 6 bases at J, with 10 bases between the two ends. CDR3 sequence: CASSVAAGSNEQFF. CDR3 DNA sequence: TGTGCCAGCAGCGTAGCGGCAGGGTCCAATGAGCAGTTCTTC. The variable domain in full, with the rest retrieved from reference TRBV9 and TRBJ2-1, is DSGVTQTPKHLITATGQRVTLRCSPRSGDLSVYWYQQSLDQGLQFLIQYYNGEERAKGNILERFSAQQFPDLHSELNLSSLELGDSALYFCASSVAAGSNEQFFGPGTRLTVL.

V is TRBV4-2 and J is TRBJ1-2; 8 bases are a match to TRBD1. In germline, CDR1 is LGHNA, CDR2 YNFKEQ. The CDR3 spans 14 residues. Trimming removed 6 bases from V and 8 bases from J; junction bases left unmatched: 11. The CDR3 reads CASSVSDRVGGYTF. CDR3 nucleotide sequence: TGTGCCAGCAGTGTGTCGGACAGGGTCGGCGGCTACACCTTC.

The gene calls are TRBV9 and TRBJ1-2; the match to TRBD1 covers 8 bases. The ends lost 7 bases at V and 2 bases at J; junction bases unmatched: 7. The CDR3 is made up of 14 amino acids. Germline lookup yields CDR1 SGDLS and CDR2 YYNGEE. DNA for the CDR3: TGTGCCAGCGGCTTTGACAGGGGCAACTATGGCTACACCTTC. Amino acid sequence: CASGFDRGNYGYTF. The variable domain in full, with the rest retrieved from reference TRBV9 and TRBJ1-2, is DSGVTQTPKHLITATGQRVTLRCSPRSGDLSVYWYQQSLDQGLQFLIQYYNGEERAKGNILERFSAQQFPDLHSELNLSSLELGDSALYFCASGFDRGNYGYTFGSGTRLTVV.

CDR3 loop: CASSSPCNTEAFF. The CDR3 DNA follows: TGTGCCAGCAGCTCTCCTTGTAACACTGAAGCTTTCTTT. The V and J genes are TRBV21-1 and TRBJ1-1. TRBV21-1 is an annotated pseudogene. The CDR3 spans 13 residues.

This chain uses TRBV11-2 with TRBJ2-5, with a possible D match to TRBD2 (5 bases). V was trimmed by 3 bases and J by 3 bases, leaving 11 bases between them. This CDR3 is 14 amino acids long. Germline V lookup: CDR1 SGHAT, CDR2 FQNNGV. The CDR3 here is CASSLHLAEETQYF. CDR3 sequence (DNA): TGTGCCAGCAGCTTGCACCTAGCAGAAGAGACCCAGTACTTC.

The rearrangement uses TRBV20-1 and TRBJ2-1; perhaps TRBD2 as D (6 bases). CDR3 size: 14 residues. CDR1 is DFQATT and CDR2 is SNEGSKA in the germline V gene (reference sequence). Deletions cut 3 bases from V and 7 bases from J, with 16 bases between. CDR3 DNA sequence: TGCAGTGCTAGTGGCGGGGCGGCACCGAATGAGCAGTTCTTC. Amino acid sequence: CSASGGAAPNEQFF.

The chain combines TRBV7-9 with TRBJ1-1; D call uncertain. V lost 8 bases and J 0 bases, leaving 7 bases between the germline ends. CDR1 is SEHNR, CDR2 FQNEAQ, per germline (reference sequence). There are 12 residues in the CDR3. The DNA of the CDR3 is TGTGCCAGCGTAGTCATGAACACTGAAGCTTTCTTT. Amino acid sequence: CASVVMNTEAFF.

This clone came up once. The chain carries TRBV5-6 and TRBJ1-2; no firm D call. The CDR3 contains 14 residues. The germline V gene has CDR1 SGHDT and CDR2 YYEEEE. The V and J ends lost 1 base and 8 bases respectively, with 15 bases between them. For the CDR3, the DNA is TGTGCCAGCAGCTTGCGACAATATCCTATAGGCTACACCTTC. This translates into CASSLRQYPIGYTF.

The genes are TRBV5-1 and TRBJ2-2; possibly TRBD1 for D (5 bases). Trimming cost V 0 bases and J 5 bases, with 17 bases left between them. Germline CDR1 SGHRS, CDR2 YFSETQ. The CDR3 consists of 17 residues. CDR3 nucleotides: TGCGCCAGCAGCTTGGGGACCCGAAGGGGCGATACCGGGGAGCTGTTTTTT. This translates into CASSLGTRRGDTGELFF.

The count of this clone is one. The V call is TRBV24-1, the J call TRBJ2-1; the D gene is possibly TRBD2 (6 bases). Germline CDR1 reads KGHDR; CDR2 reads SFDVKD. The ends were cut back, 4 bases at V and 5 bases at J, with 17 bases in the middle. There are 16 residues in the CDR3. In nucleotides, the CDR3 is TGTGCCACCAGTGAGGCCGGGACTCCTATCAACAATGAGCAGTTCTTC. It encodes CATSEAGTPINNEQFF.

V gene TRBV6-5 combines with J gene TRBJ2-4, with 10 bases that match TRBD2. Unmatched junction bases numbered 7, after V lost 7 bases and J lost 13 bases. Germline assignment: CDR1 MNHEY and CDR2 SVGAGI. The CDR3 is made up of 12 amino acids. As DNA, the CDR3 is TGTGCCAGCATTTCTAGCGGGAGAGTACAGTACTTC. Protein: CASISSGRVQYF.